The entry that follows covers one TCR beta chain sequence. It has no known antigen specificity. No base quality values were provided; no much bigger clone lies one nucleotide off. TCRbeta CDR3 regions were profiled with the immunoSEQ Assay using bias-controlled multiplex PCR amplification of genomic DNA. Regarding the original processing steps: To quantify the absolute abundance of each unique TCRbeta CDR3 region, the sequences were collapsed and filtered. Differential abundance was assessed using a binomial (Fisher-equivalent) model and a beta-binomial model in which time-dependent variance fitted from healthy donors was added. Clones with fewer than 5 combined templates were removed, and a clone was called differentially abundant if the clone's Benjamini-Hochberg FDR was below 0.01. Beta-binomial variance was modeled as a function of total template count across the two samples using the form v = (b*log(k)+a)^2. What TCRdb holds here is the immuneACCESS table cut down to in-frame rearrangements. Part of the clones is not present; checked against another copy, under half of the missing clones reflect an unresolved V gene, and the others are unexplained. The DNA was the basis for D and trimming; V, J and clone size are from that table. This sample lists some 90,000 clones; around 86% were detected once. Together, the top ten hold around 5.6% of the sample.

The germline V gene encodes CDR1 GTSNPN and CDR2 SVGIG (reference sequence). V is shortened by 5 bases, J by 0 bases, and the region joining them spans 20 bases. The CDR3 holds 17 amino acids from the cysteine to the phenylalanine. Solely the CDR3 DNA is kept, with 51 bases framed from the first base. The sample belongs to a study of identifying expanded T cells in peripheral blood (dated by TCRdb to about 2019). In the study overall: Four technical replicates, made by sequencing separate aliquots from the same pool of genomic DNA, were compared pairwise.

Results and caveats for the whole study, not just this receptor: Approximately 1.2 differentially abundant clones were flagged by the binomial model between technical replicates, whereas about 15 and 19 were flagged over two weeks and four weeks, respectively. For all healthy donors, the variance in clone template counts between roughly two-week samples rose significantly as total template count increased. Across all healthy-donor time intervals, the beta-binomial model significantly lowered both the number of clones called differentially abundant and the false-positive rate. The authors expected that biological variance in healthy repertoires might rise further over much longer intervals, such as months to years.

No immune events, such as infections, were documented for the healthy donors during the collection period. Blood repertoires from healthy donors were used as a training cohort for calibrating time-dependent variance in a beta-binomial model of differential abundance of T-cell clones. The training cohort included 10 or so healthy donors, of whom 3 were female and 7 were male. On average the donors were around 41 years old, and their ages spanned 29 to 64 years. Obtained from a commercial supplier, whole blood was collected from each healthy donor at three time points set about 2 weeks apart. Genomic DNA was extracted from unsorted whole blood for immunosequencing.

In this chain, TRBV30 is recombined with TRBJ1-3; a confident D gene designation cannot be given. Sequencing used blood. This TCR was recovered from a person aged 18 to 70 in good health. The CDR3 protein: CAWVKLRVSGSGNTIYF. In nucleotides, the sequence is TGTGCCTGGGTCAAATTAAGAGTGTCGGGCTCTGGAAACACCATATATTTT.